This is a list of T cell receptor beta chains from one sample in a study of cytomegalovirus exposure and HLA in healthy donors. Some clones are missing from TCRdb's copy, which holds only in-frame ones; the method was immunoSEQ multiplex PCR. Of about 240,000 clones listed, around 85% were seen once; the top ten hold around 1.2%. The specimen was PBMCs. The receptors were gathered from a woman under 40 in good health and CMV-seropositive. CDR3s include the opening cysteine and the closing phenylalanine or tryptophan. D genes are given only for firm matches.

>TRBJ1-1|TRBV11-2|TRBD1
CASSSVTGGEFEAFF
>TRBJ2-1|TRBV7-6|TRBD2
CASSPVGGGNEQFF
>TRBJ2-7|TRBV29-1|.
CSVEFGGSEQYF
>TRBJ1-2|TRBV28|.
CASSTDMRGYTF
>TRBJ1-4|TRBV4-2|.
CASSQGGRSNEKLFF
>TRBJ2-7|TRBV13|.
CASSITGSYEQYF
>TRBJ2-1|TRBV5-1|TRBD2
CASTILAGENEQFF
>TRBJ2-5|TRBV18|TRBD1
CASSPPQGQETQYF
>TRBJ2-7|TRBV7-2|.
CASSLESGATLNYEQYF
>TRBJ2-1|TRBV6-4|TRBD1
CASSGDRDYNEQFF